This TCR beta chain is from a study of post-analysis software for immune sequencing data. Included in the TCR beta cDNA libraries were unique molecular identifiers. cDNA molecules numbering about 470,000 came from about 0.94 to 9.7 million T cells. MiXCR was run by TCRdb on the PCR reads, yielding one entry per CDR3 protein. The sample holds about 400,000 distinct CDR3 sequences, approximately 38% seen once. This clonotype originated in a girl aged 10-17 years with multiple sclerosis. The sequencing input was blood.

The CDR3 DNA reads as TGTGCCAGCAGCCAAATGTTGAGCTCCTACGAGCAGTACTTC. This codes for CASSQMLSSYEQYF. The chain joins TRBV14 to TRBJ2-4; no definite D call. The end of the DNA aligns better with TRBJ2-7, so the J call may be wrong. The CDR3 covers 14 residues. Germline lookup yields CDR1 SGHDN and CDR2 FVKESK.